A single sample gave rise to the 14 T cell receptor beta chains below, sequenced in a study of metastatic and nonmetastatic thyroid tumors. TCRdb re-called the PCR reads through MiXCR. The data hold tens of thousands of clones, with more than 15% observed a single time. All patients were treatment-naive before thyroid surgery. The sample was blood. The receptors come from a female donor with papillary thyroid cancer or a benign thyroid nodule (not recorded which). Some clones in this sample may be carry-over from other donors' samples.

About this clone itself: A much larger clonotype is one base distant, so this may be a read error. Other DNA sequences of this sample code for an identical CDR3. The V call is TRBV9, the J call TRBJ1-5; the D gene is possibly TRBD1 (5 bases). Germline-derived CDR1 and CDR2 are SGDLS and YYNGEE. The V and J ends lost 4 bases and 5 bases respectively, with 13 bases between them. This CDR3 has 14 amino acids. The CDR3 sequence is CASSPGLIDQPQHF. The CDR3, as DNA: TGTGCCAGCAGCCCGGGGCTAATCGATCAGCCCCAGCATTTT.

The V and J genes are TRBV27 and TRBJ2-3, with 12 positions matching TRBD2. CDR3 length equals 16 residues. V shed 2 bases, J shed 3 bases, and the junction held 3 bases outside the gene matches. Germline V lookup: CDR1 MNHEY, CDR2 SMNVEV (reference sequence). CDR3 region: CASSLRLAGGTDTQYF. The CDR3 nucleotides are TGTGCCAGCAGTTTAAGGCTAGCGGGGGGGACAGATACGCAGTATTTT.

V and J are TRBV19 and TRBJ1-3; no firm D call. Germline V lookup: CDR1 LNHDA, CDR2 SQIVND (reference sequence). The CDR3 has 16 amino acids. Trimming took off 6 bases at V and 1 base at J, with 16 bases between the two ends. The CDR3 sequence is CASRFMHVGSGNTIYF. CDR3 DNA sequence: TGTGCCAGTAGATTCATGCATGTGGGTTCTGGAAACACCATATATTTT. Supplemented by reference TRBV19 and TRBJ1-3, the full variable domain reads DGGITQSPKYLFRKEGQNVTLSCEQNLNHDAMYWYRQDPGQGLRLIYYSQIVNDFQKGDIAEGYSVSREKKESFPLTVTSAQKNPTAFYLCASRFMHVGSGNTIYFGEGSWLTVV.

This clone was seen ten or more times. V gene TRBV9 combines with J gene TRBJ2-4, with a weak D call TRBD1 (5 bases). Germline values: CDR1 SGDLS, CDR2 YYNGEE. This CDR3 comprises 14 residues. V was pared by 1 base and J by 8 bases, with 13 bases between. CDR3 in DNA: TGTGCCAGCAGCGTAACAGGCTCCGGCGACATTCAGTACTTC. Translating gives CASSVTGSGDIQYF.

This clone showed up just once. This chain connects TRBV9 to TRBJ2-5; 8 nucleotides match TRBD1. The closer fit of TRBJ2-1 to the DNA end suggests the J call may be wrong. This CDR3 contains 15 residues. Germline assignment: CDR1 SGDLS and CDR2 YYNGEE. This CDR3 reads CASSETGDGEDEQFF. The CDR3, as DNA: TGTGCCAGCAGTGAGACAGGGGACGGCGAGGATGAGCAGTTCTTC.

In this sample, this clone turned up many times. The chain recombines TRBV3-1 with TRBJ2-1; D possibly corresponds to TRBD2 (6 bases). This CDR3 has 14 residues. Germline CDR1 and CDR2: LGHDT and YNNKEL (reference sequence). Trimming took off 4 bases at V and 7 bases at J, with 14 bases between the two ends. CDR3 sequence reads: CASSPLGLRNEQFF. CDR3 bases: TGTGCCAGCAGCCCATTGGGACTTCGGAATGAGCAGTTCTTC.

J is TRBJ1-6 and V is TRBV6-1; the D gene is possibly TRBD1 (6 bases). Between the trimmed V and J ends, which lost 7 bases and 7 bases, there was a span of 11 bases. The CDR3 runs to 13 residues. CDR1 is MNHNS, CDR2 SASEGT, per germline. In DNA, the CDR3 is TGTGCCAGCAAAGAGACAGGAAATTCACCCCTCCACTTT. This sequence encodes CASKETGNSPLHF.

This clone has a count of ten or more. Compared with germline, one end of the junction differs, possibly owing to a read error. CDR3 sequence (DNA): TGTGCCAGCAGCTTCACCTCGGGACAGGGGGCGCGGAATGGCTGCACCTTC. It specifies CASSFTSGQGARNGCTF. The genes are TRBV7-3 and TRBJ1-2; 12 bases map to TRBD1. The germline CDR1 and CDR2 sequences are SGHTA and FQGTGA. CDR3 length equals 17 residues.

Relative to its sample, this clone is medium-sized (0.01 to 0.1%). The chain combines TRBV6-1 with TRBJ1-5; the match to TRBD1 covers 7 bases. The CDR3 runs 14 residues. Germline CDR1 MNHNS, CDR2 SASEGT. V lost 6 bases and J lost 2; bases outside the gene matches: 4. The CDR3 reads CASRPGGGNQPQHF. The CDR3, as DNA: TGTGCCAGCAGGCCAGGGGGAGGCAATCAGCCCCAGCATTTT.

This clone was seen ten or more times. The rearrangement uses TRBV2 and TRBJ2-3, with a tentative D call TRBD2 (5 bases). CDR1 and CDR2 (germline): SNHLY, FYNNEI. The length of the CDR3 is 16 residues. Deletions cut 4 bases from V and 0 bases from J, with 14 bases between. CDR3 sequence: CASSAGSWTSTDTQYF. DNA of the CDR3: TGTGCCAGCAGTGCGGGGTCCTGGACTAGCACAGATACGCAGTATTTT.

For this clone: A much bigger clone sits one base away, suggesting this may be a read error. Other DNA variants within this sample encode the same CDR3. This sequence joins TRBV29-1 and TRBJ2-3; D remains ambiguous. The V and J ends lost 4 bases and 5 bases respectively, with 10 bases between them. The V gene's germline CDR1 is SQVTM and CDR2 ANQGSEA. The CDR3 runs 12 residues. The CDR3 DNA sequence: TGCAGCGTTGTCAAGGGTGTAGATACGCAGTATTTT. Protein sequence: CSVVKGVDTQYF.

This clone has at least ten counts. The chain is built from TRBV27 and TRBJ1-1; possibly TRBD1 for D (5 bases). Germline V lookup: CDR1 MNHEY, CDR2 SMNVEV (reference sequence). The CDR3 consists of 13 residues. V dropped 5 bases and J dropped 10 bases, with 17 bases sitting between them. The CDR3 region is CASSARATQGAFF. CDR3 sequence (DNA): TGTGCCAGCAGTGCCCGGGCCACCCAGGGAGCTTTCTTT.

The J gene is TRBJ1-5, the V gene TRBV6-1, with D perhaps matching TRBD1 (6 bases). The J call may be mistaken, given a closer DNA end match to TRBJ2-3. CDR3 length: 15 residues. Germline CDR1 reads MNHNS; CDR2 reads SASEGT. CDR3 bases: TGTGCCAGCAGTCTCCAGGAACAGGGCGGTCATCCCCAGTATTTT. Translated, it gives CASSLQEQGGHPQYF.

This clone was seen repeatedly, ten times or more. DNA of the CDR3: TGTGCCAGCAGTTTAGGGGGGGAGCAGCCCCAGCATTTT. Its protein product is CASSLGGEQPQHF. The V and J genes are TRBV12-3 or TRBV12-4 and TRBJ1-5; TRBD1 is a possible D gene (5 bases). V lost 1 base and J 7 bases, leaving 8 bases between the germline ends. This CDR3 comprises 13 residues.